These 5 T cell receptor beta chains were sequenced from one sample in a study of regulatory T cells in long-lasting Graves disease. Both iRepertoire HTBI primers and Arm-PCR of CDR3 regions were used to build the TCR beta libraries. Each CDR3 protein is one row after TCRdb ran MiXCR on the multiplex PCR reads. The sample shows a few hundred thousand distinct CDR3 sequences, around 15% of them seen only once. The time point here: newly diagnosed GD, antithyroid drugs for less than 3 months. After RNA was extracted from PBMCs, the TCR library was made from it. This sample also belongs to another study, concerning T cells in Graves' hyperthyroidism and ophthalmopathy.

The sample here was peripheral blood mononuclear cells (PBMCs), taken at new diagnosis, from a patient treated with antithyroid drugs. The source is a woman between 50 and 59 years old with Graves disease.

The V call is TRBV19, the J call TRBJ1-4; D is perhaps TRBD1 (6 bases). The CDR3 length is 15 residues. The germline V and J ends were trimmed by 9 bases and 8 bases, with 22 bases remaining between them. Looked up from germline, CDR1 is LNHDA and CDR2 is SQIVND (reference sequence). The CDR3: CASYPQRGFKEKLFF. CDR3 sequence (DNA): TGTGCCAGCTACCCCCAGAGGGGGTTCAAAGAAAAACTGTTTTTT.

This clonotype has ten or more counts. The chain combines TRBV11-2 with TRBJ2-5, with TRBD1 as a possible D gene (5 bases). This CDR3 is built from 14 residues. Germline assignment: CDR1 SGHAT and CDR2 FQNNGV. Trimming stripped 5 bases from V and 4 bases from J, with 14 bases between. Here the CDR3 DNA reads TGTGCCAGCAGCCCCCTAGGTCAGGGAGAGACCCAGTACTTC. It codes for CASSPLGQGETQYF.

The chain links TRBV5-4 to TRBJ2-2; D is undetermined. The CDR3 runs to 16 residues. Deletions cut 4 bases from V and 0 bases from J, with 13 bases between. Germline V gives CDR1 SGHNT, CDR2 YYREEE (reference sequence). CDR3 sequence reads: CASSQLKNANTGELFF. CDR3 nucleotides: TGTGCCAGCAGCCAACTAAAGAACGCGAACACCGGGGAGCTGTTTTTT.

The chain carries TRBV9 and TRBJ2-5; 7 bases are a match to TRBD2. The CDR3 runs 14 residues. CDR1 is SGDLS, CDR2 YYNGEE, per germline. J lost 1 base, V lost 3 bases, and 3 bases had no gene match. Here the CDR3 reads CASSGSGTQETQYF. CDR3 DNA: TGTGCCAGCAGCGGGAGCGGGACCCAAGAGACCCAGTACTTC.

This clonotype has at least ten counts. The chain links TRBV12-3 or TRBV12-4 to TRBJ1-5, with 7 bases aligning to TRBD1. This CDR3 has 15 amino acids. V gave up 4 bases and J gave up 0 bases; unmatched junction bases: 3. The CDR3 DNA reads TGTGCCAGCAGTTCCGGGACAGTTAGCAATCAGCCCCAGCATTTT. Its translation is CASSSGTVSNQPQHF.